This T cell receptor (beta chain) was profiled in a study of shared clonotypes between healthy human individuals. The study drew its donors from healthy HIV-negative adults without recent acute infections or vaccinations. Study conclusions and caveats: Compared with clonotypes that all four donors shared, non-shared clonotypes had lower generation probabilities. Estimated richness values were generally larger in naive subsets than in memory subsets.

As concerns this clone: What it binds is unknown.

This table comes from immunoSEQ multiplex PCR, and its TCRdb copy is limited to in-frame clones, with some not included. The sample lists about 1.1 million clones, around three quarters seen once, with 0.6% to 0.75% in the top ten. CDR1 and CDR2 (germline): SGHKS, YYEKEE (reference sequence). Between the trimmed V and J ends, which lost 2 bases and 2 bases, there was a span of 7 bases. CDR3 size: 14 residues. Input material: memory CD4+ T cells from PBMCs. Subset indicated: CD45RA-negative fraction. This TCR came from a man aged 18 to 29 in good health. Some clones in this sample may be carry-over from other donors' samples. The chain recombines TRBV5-5 with TRBJ2-2; D is unresolved. The CDR3 DNA follows: TGTGCCAGCAGCTTCAACTTAAACACCGGGGAGCTGTTTTTT. Translated, it gives CASSFNLNTGELFF.